Listed below are T cell receptor beta chains from one sample, sequenced in a study of shared clonotypes between healthy human individuals. TCRdb's copy holds only in-frame clones and misses some; the assay was immunoSEQ multiplex PCR. The data contain about 980,000 clones, 60% to 85% of them singletons. Source material: memory CD4+ T cells sorted from blood. These receptor sequences come from a man aged 18 to 30 in good health. Both conserved end residues are part of each CDR3. Each record gives: V gene, J gene, CDR3 protein.

>TRBV30|TRBJ2-7
CAWSLIAGVNYEQYF
>TRBV11-2|TRBJ2-1
CASSSATRVSFF
>TRBV19|TRBJ2-3
CASSIKTATDTQYF
>TRBV10-3|TRBJ2-5
CAISDGSIETQYF
>TRBV5-1|TRBJ1-1
CASSLRGQGSGNTEAFF
>TRBV18|TRBJ2-1
CASSPFRDSLNNEQFF
>TRBV27|TRBJ1-2
CASSSPTKANYGYTF
>TRBV18|TRBJ1-3
CASSPQASLGDRSGNTIYF
>TRBV10-3|TRBJ2-3
CAISELAGGSTDTQYF
>TRBV5-6|TRBJ2-7
CASSFWTGTNYEQYF
>TRBV5-1|TRBJ1-2
CASSLDGRPNYGYTF
>TRBV11-2|TRBJ2-5
CASSLTDTQYF
>TRBV11-2|TRBJ2-7
CASSFGGNSYEQYF
>TRBV18|TRBJ2-5
CASSPGTVETQYF
>TRBV5-1|TRBJ2-3
CASRRATDIRGYF
>TRBV7-8|TRBJ2-7
CASSLGVGTAVGQYF
>TRBV2|TRBJ1-1
CASSRVGGKGTEAFF
>TRBV28|TRBJ2-6
CASSLWDRGSGANVLTF
>TRBV28|TRBJ1-1
CATHVGSTEAFF
>TRBV5-1|TRBJ1-3
CASSLGGFRNTIYF
>TRBV5-1|TRBJ2-5
CASSLGQGGIETQYF
>TRBV27|TRBJ1-2
CASSPNRDNLRRYGYTF
>TRBV11-2|TRBJ2-4
CASSPGQGAGNIQYF
>TRBV18|TRBJ2-2
CASSPEDLRLVTGELFF
>TRBV9|TRBJ2-2
CASSVAGTGQTGELFF